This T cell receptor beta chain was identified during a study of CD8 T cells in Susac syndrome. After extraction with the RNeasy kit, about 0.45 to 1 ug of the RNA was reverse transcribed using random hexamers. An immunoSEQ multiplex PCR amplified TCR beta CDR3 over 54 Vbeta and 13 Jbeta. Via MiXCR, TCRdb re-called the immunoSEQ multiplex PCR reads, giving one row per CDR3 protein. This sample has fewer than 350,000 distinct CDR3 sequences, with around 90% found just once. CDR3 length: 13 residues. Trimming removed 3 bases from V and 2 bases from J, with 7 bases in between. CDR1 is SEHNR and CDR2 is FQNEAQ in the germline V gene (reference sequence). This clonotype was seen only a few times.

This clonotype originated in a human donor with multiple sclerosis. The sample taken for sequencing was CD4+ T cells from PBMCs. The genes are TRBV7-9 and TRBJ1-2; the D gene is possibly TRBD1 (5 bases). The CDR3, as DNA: TGTGCCAGCAGCTTCCGGGGGAACTATGGCTACACCTTC. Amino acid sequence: CASSFRGNYGYTF. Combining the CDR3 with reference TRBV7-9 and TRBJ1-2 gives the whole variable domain DTGVSQNPRHKITKRGQNVTFRCDPISEHNRLYWYRQTLGQGPEFLTYFQNEAQLEKSRLLSDRFSAERPKGSFSTLEIQRTEQGDSAMYLCASSFRGNYGYTFGSGTRLTVV.